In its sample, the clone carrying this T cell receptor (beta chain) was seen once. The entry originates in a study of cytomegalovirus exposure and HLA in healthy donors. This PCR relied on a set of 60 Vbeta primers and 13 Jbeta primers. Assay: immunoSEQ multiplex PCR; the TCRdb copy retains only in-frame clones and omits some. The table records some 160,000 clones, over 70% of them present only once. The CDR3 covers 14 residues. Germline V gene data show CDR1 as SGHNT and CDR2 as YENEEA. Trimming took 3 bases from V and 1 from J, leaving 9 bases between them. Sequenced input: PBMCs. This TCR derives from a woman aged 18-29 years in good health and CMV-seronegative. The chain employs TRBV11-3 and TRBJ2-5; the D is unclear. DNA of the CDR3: TGTGCCAGCAGCTTTGCGGCCTCCCAAGAGACCCAGTACTTC. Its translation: CASSFAASQETQYF.